What follows are 31 T cell receptor beta chains derived from one specimen sequenced in a study of blood T cell repertoires in COVID-19. Method: immunoSEQ multiplex PCR; TCRdb's copy keeps in-frame clones and lacks some. The table includes under 80,000 clones, over 85% detected once. Sequencing used peripheral blood. The source of these receptors is a human donor in a cohort sampled during active COVID-19.

Concerning this clone itself: The germline gene is not matched at one end of the junction; a read error may be the cause. The chain uses TRBV7-7 and TRBJ2-1, with D possibly TRBD2 on 6 matching bases. Germline assignment: CDR1 SSHAT and CDR2 FNYEAQ (reference sequence). The CDR3 contains 18 residues. CDR3 loop: CASSPRTTSAGRRNEQFF. For the CDR3, the DNA is TGTGCTAGCAGCCCAAGGACTACCTCGGCGGGAAGACGCAATGAGCAGTTCTTC.

On this clone itself: Other DNA sequences in the sample encode the same CDR3. The chain has TRBV7-3 and TRBJ1-1; weak D call: TRBD1 (5 bases). This CDR3 has 13 residues. The germline gives CDR1 SGHTA, CDR2 FQGTGA. V was cut by 4 bases and J by 1 base, with 7 bases left in between. CDR3 coding DNA: TGTGCCAGCAGCTCCGGGGGGAACACTGAAGCTTTCTTT. Its translation: CASSSGGNTEAFF.

The chain recombines TRBV28 with TRBJ2-7, with a tentative D call TRBD2 (6 bases). CDR1 and CDR2 from the germline V gene are MDHEN and SYDVKM. Trimming stripped 6 bases from V and 1 base from J, with 10 bases between. The CDR3 has 13 residues. The CDR3 region has the DNA TGTGCCAGCAGCACTAGCAGTTCCTACGAGCAGTACTTC. Protein: CASSTSSSYEQYF.

V gene TRBV5-1 combines with J gene TRBJ2-7, with 9 bases matching TRBD1. V lost 0 bases, J lost 3 bases, and 7 bases stayed unmatched. Germline V gene lookup returns CDR1 SGHRS and CDR2 YFSETQ. This CDR3 region has 16 residues. This CDR3 reads CASSLEPGQGYYEQYF. The DNA of the CDR3 is TGCGCCAGCAGCTTGGAACCGGGACAGGGTTACTACGAGCAGTACTTC.

The chain uses TRBV7-6 and TRBJ1-6; D is unclear. CDR1 SGHVS and CDR2 FNYEAQ come from the germline V gene. This CDR3 is 15 amino acids long. V was pared by 1 base and J by 4 bases, with 8 bases between. In DNA form, the CDR3 reads TGTGCCAGCAGCTTAGAGAGCCCTTATAATTCACCCCTCCACTTT. Protein product: CASSLESPYNSPLHF. The full variable domain, with the rest looked up from reference TRBV7-6 and TRBJ1-6, is GAGVSQSPRYKVTKRGQDVALRCDPISGHVSLYWYRQALGQGPEFLTYFNYEAQQDKSGLPNDRFSAERPEGSISTLTIQRTEQRDSAMYRCASSLESPYNSPLHFGNGTRLTVT.

V usage is TRBV6-6 and J usage is TRBJ1-3; TRBD1 matches 8 bases. The V gene end was trimmed by 8 bases and the J gene end by 3 bases; junction bases not matched to a gene: 0. The CDR3 runs to 12 residues. In germline, CDR1 is MNHNY, CDR2 SVGAGI (reference sequence). This CDR3 is CASGQGGNTIYF. CDR3 nucleotide sequence: TGTGCCAGCGGACAGGGTGGAAACACCATATATTTT.

The chain is built from TRBV6-6 and TRBJ2-6, with 9 bases aligning to TRBD1. The CDR3 consists of 16 residues. With 5 bases clipped from V and 0 bases from J, the junction kept 2 bases outside the gene matches. CDR1 and CDR2 from the germline V gene are MNHNY and SVGAGI (reference sequence). Written as DNA, the CDR3 is TGTGCCAGCAGTCAGGGACAGGGCTCTGGGGCCAACGTCCTGACTTTC. The encoded protein is CASSQGQGSGANVLTF.

This chain joins TRBV30 and TRBJ2-1; D is possibly TRBD2 (6 bases). This CDR3 is built from 14 residues. Per the germline V gene, CDR1 is GTSNPN and CDR2 is SVGIG (reference sequence). The V and J ends lost 2 bases and 9 bases respectively, with 17 bases between them. CDR3 in amino acids: CAWSPLIMGGEQFF. CDR3 nucleotide sequence: TGTGCCTGGAGTCCCCTCATCATGGGGGGTGAGCAGTTCTTC.

The chain uses TRBV5-1 and TRBJ2-4, with D possibly being TRBD1 (5 bases). The CDR3 contains 15 residues. Per the germline V gene, CDR1 is SGHRS and CDR2 is YFSETQ. The V end was cut by 0 bases, the J end by 5 bases, with 12 bases between. CDR3 sequence reads: CASSLDGRAQNIQYF. CDR3 DNA sequence: TGCGCCAGCAGCTTGGACGGCAGGGCCCAAAACATTCAGTACTTC.

This clone was detected once. V gene TRBV7-2 combines with J gene TRBJ2-7; 7 bases line up with TRBD2. After removal of 6 bases from V and 0 bases from J, the junction contained 5 bases not matched to a gene. The CDR3 consists of 14 residues. The germline V gene encodes CDR1 SGHTA and CDR2 FQGNSA. CDR3 DNA: TGTGCCAGCAGTTTCGGGACTACCTCCTACGAGCAGTACTTC. Its translation: CASSFGTTSYEQYF.

CDR3 sequence: CASSGTGNNEQFF. In DNA, the CDR3 is TGTGCCAGCAGCGGGACAGGGAACAATGAGCAGTTCTTC. The rearrangement links TRBV9 to TRBJ2-1; 8 nucleotides agree with TRBD1. The CDR3 is 13 amino acids. V gave up 3 bases and J gave up 5 bases; unmatched junction bases: 1. Looked up from germline, CDR1 is SGDLS and CDR2 is YYNGEE.

The count of this clone is one. The chain has TRBV28 and TRBJ2-5; no reliable D call. This CDR3 spans 15 amino acids. Germline V gene sequence: CDR1 MDHEN, CDR2 SYDVKM. The ends were cut back, 7 bases at V and 4 bases at J, with 19 bases in the middle. CDR3 sequence reads: CASTTQSPAIETQYF. As DNA, the CDR3 is TGTGCCAGCACAACCCAAAGCCCAGCGATAGAGACCCAGTACTTC.

This clone is a singleton in its sample. The rearrangement uses TRBV7-6 and TRBJ2-3; 7 bases fit TRBD1. Germline V gives CDR1 SGHVS, CDR2 FNYEAQ. The CDR3 loop spans 18 amino acids. Unmatched junction bases numbered 14, after V lost 5 bases and J lost 0 bases. The CDR3 DNA is TGTGCCAGCAGCGAGGGGGCCCGGATGTCTCTGAGCACAGATACGCAGTATTTT. Amino acid sequence: CASSEGARMSLSTDTQYF.

This chain uses TRBV2 with TRBJ2-3; 8 bases agree with TRBD2. This CDR3 spans 13 amino acids. In germline, CDR1 is SNHLY, CDR2 FYNNEI. The V segment lost 7 bases and the J segment 6 bases; nucleotides outside the gene matches: 6. CDR3 amino acids: CASKVGGRDTQYF. As DNA, the CDR3 is TGTGCCAGCAAAGTGGGCGGGAGGGATACGCAGTATTTT.

CDR3 in amino acids: CASSTTRRADTQYF. In DNA, the CDR3 is TGTGCCAGCAGTACGACTCGGAGGGCAGATACGCAGTATTTT. V usage is TRBV6-5 and J usage is TRBJ2-3; a weak D match, TRBD2 (6 bases). Germline V gene lookup returns CDR1 MNHEY and CDR2 SVGAGI. The CDR3 loop spans 14 amino acids. The V gene lost 5 bases and the J gene lost 4 bases, with 13 bases spanning the gap.

The rearrangement uses TRBV15 and TRBJ1-3; D uncertain. Per germline, CDR1 LNHNV and CDR2 YYDKDF (reference sequence). This CDR3 is 13 amino acids long. The V gene lost 8 bases and the J gene lost 2 bases, with 10 bases spanning the gap. The CDR3 spells CATRPGAGNTIYF. The CDR3, as DNA: TGTGCCACCCGCCCCGGGGCTGGAAACACCATATATTTT.

The gene calls are TRBV30 and TRBJ1-1; D is unclear. CDR3 length equals 10 residues. From germline, CDR1 is GTSNPN and CDR2 SVGIG (reference sequence). The V and J ends lost 4 bases and 8 bases respectively, with 8 bases between them. The CDR3 DNA sequence: TGTGCCTGGACTCCCCAGGAAGCTTTCTTT. Translated: CAWTPQEAFF. Using reference TRBV30 and TRBJ1-1 for the parts outside the CDR3, the full variable domain is SQTIHQWPATLVQPVGSPLSLECTVEGTSNPNLYWYRQAAGRGLQLLFYSVGIGQISSEVPQNLSASRPQDRQFILSSKKLLLSDSGFYLCAWTPQEAFFGQGTRLTVV.

The chain recombines TRBV15 with TRBJ2-3; 9 nucleotides match TRBD2. The CDR3 totals 16 residues. The V and J ends lost 0 bases and 6 bases, in that order; junction bases with no gene match: 7. The germline V gene has CDR1 LNHNV and CDR2 YYDKDF (reference sequence). The chain's CDR3 is CATSREGGRAMDTQYF. Here the CDR3 DNA reads TGTGCCACCAGCAGAGAGGGCGGGAGGGCCATGGATACGCAGTATTTT.

This clone was observed once. J is TRBJ1-5 and V is TRBV6-5; no reliable D call. The germline gives CDR1 MNHEY, CDR2 SVGAGI. Deletions cut 6 bases from V and 3 bases from J, with 9 bases between. This CDR3 is 13 amino acids long. The CDR3 coding sequence is TGTGCCAGCAGGGGCACCCTCAATCAGCCCCAGCATTTT. Translated, it gives CASRGTLNQPQHF.

The chain carries TRBV6-5 and TRBJ1-1, with 7 bases that match TRBD1. CDR1 is MNHEY and CDR2 is SVGAGI in the germline V gene. The V and J ends lost 7 bases and 1 base, in that order; junction bases with no gene match: 9. The CDR3 contains 15 residues. As DNA, the CDR3 is TGTGCCAGCACCGTACGACAGGGAGGGAACACTGAAGCTTTCTTT. The encoded protein is CASTVRQGGNTEAFF.

This rearrangement joins TRBV5-1 to TRBJ2-7, with TRBD2 as a possible D gene (7 bases). Germline V gene lookup returns CDR1 SGHRS and CDR2 YFSETQ. The CDR3 has 15 residues. V was cut by 4 bases and J by 0 bases, with 14 bases left in between. The CDR3 DNA is TGCGCCAGCAGCCGCTCTGGGGGGGCCTCCTACGAGCAGTACTTC. It specifies CASSRSGGASYEQYF. The full variable domain, rest sourced from reference TRBV5-1 and TRBJ2-7, is KAGVTQTPRYLIKTRGQQVTLSCSPISGHRSVSWYQQTPGQGLQFLFEYFSETQRNKGNFPGRFSGRQFSNSRSEMNVSTLELGDSALYLCASSRSGGASYEQYFGPGTRLTVT.

This chain uses TRBV7-9 with TRBJ1-1; weak D call: TRBD1 (5 bases). V gave up 2 bases and J gave up 1 base, with 14 bases separating them. The CDR3 covers 16 residues. Germline V CDR1 and CDR2: SEHNR, FQNEAQ (reference sequence). The CDR3 DNA reads as TGTGCCAGCAGCTTAAGCCGGAGGGGTGCGAACACTGAAGCTTTCTTT. As protein: CASSLSRRGANTEAFF.

The rearrangement links TRBV5-6 to TRBJ1-4, with D perhaps matching TRBD1 (6 bases). CDR3 length: 16 amino acids. With 4 bases removed from V and 1 base from J, the gap between germline ends came to 14 bases. Germline V gives CDR1 SGHDT, CDR2 YYEEEE. The CDR3 bases are TGTGCCAGCAGCCCCGGGACAAGGAAAACTAATGAAAAACTGTTTTTT. It is translated as CASSPGTRKTNEKLFF. Looking up the rest from reference TRBV5-6 and TRBJ1-4 gives the full variable domain: DAGVTQSPTHLIKTRGQQVTLRCSPKSGHDTVSWYQQALGQGPQFIFQYYEEEERQRGNFPDRFSGHQFPNYSSELNVNALLLGDSALYLCASSPGTRKTNEKLFFGSGTQLSVL.

J is TRBJ2-7 and V is TRBV6-5; 11 bases are shared with TRBD1. The germline CDR1 and CDR2 sequences are MNHEY and SVGAGI. This CDR3 has 16 amino acids. Unmatched junction bases numbered 6, after V lost 4 bases and J lost 1 base. This chain's CDR3 is CASSLRGQGVSYEQYF. In DNA form, the CDR3 reads TGTGCCAGCAGTTTAAGGGGACAGGGGGTATCCTACGAGCAGTACTTC.

The V call is TRBV27, the J call TRBJ1-4; 7 positions match TRBD1. Per germline, CDR1 MNHEY and CDR2 SMNVEV (reference sequence). Trimming took 5 bases from V and 8 from J; bases not matched to a gene: 8. This CDR3 contains 14 residues. DNA for the CDR3: TGTGCCAGCAGTATACACAGGGGCAGCGAAAAACTGTTTTTT. Its protein product is CASSIHRGSEKLFF.

This clone was detected only a few times. The chain couples TRBV27 to TRBJ2-2, with D perhaps TRBD2 (5 bases). V was cut by 9 bases and J by 0 bases, with 14 bases left in between. The CDR3 covers 15 residues. Germline CDR1 and CDR2: MNHEY and SMNVEV (reference sequence). CDR3 in amino acids: CASKRTGSNTGELFF. The DNA of the CDR3 is TGTGCCAGTAAAAGGACGGGATCGAACACCGGGGAGCTGTTTTTT.

This clone was recorded once. Here the CDR3 DNA reads TGTGCCAGCAGTGACTCATTTGACAGGGGGCGGACGAATGGCTACACCTTC. It translates to CASSDSFDRGRTNGYTF. The gene calls are TRBV6-4 and TRBJ1-2, with 10 bases that match TRBD1. Germline trimming cut 0 bases from V and 6 bases from J; bases unmatched to any gene: 10. The germline V gene has CDR1 MRHNA and CDR2 SNTAGT. The CDR3 length is 17 residues.

The J gene is TRBJ1-1, the V gene TRBV11-2; TRBD1 matches 7 bases. Germline CDR1 is SGHAT and CDR2 is FQNNGV. The V segment lost 6 bases and the J segment 5 bases; nucleotides outside the gene matches: 6. This CDR3 comprises 13 residues. The CDR3 spells CASSLDRRTEAFF. CDR3 DNA: TGTGCCAGCAGTTTGGACAGGCGGACTGAAGCTTTCTTT. Full variable domain (outside the CDR3, taken from reference TRBV11-2 and TRBJ1-1): EAGVAQSPRYKIIEKRQSVAFWCNPISGHATLYWYQQILGQGPKLLIQFQNNGVVDDSQLPKDRFSAERLKGVDSTLKIQPAKLEDSAVYLCASSLDRRTEAFFGQGTRLTVV.

The rearrangement uses TRBV19 and TRBJ2-7; 12 bases line up with TRBD2. The trim removed 4 bases at V and 3 bases at J, leaving 1 base unmatched. The germline V gene has CDR1 LNHDA and CDR2 SQIVND (reference sequence). The CDR3 totals 14 residues. The CDR3 DNA follows: TGTGCCAGTAGTAGACTAGCGGGAGTCTACGAGCAGTACTTC. This codes for CASSRLAGVYEQYF.

The J gene is TRBJ1-1, the V gene TRBV20-1; 8 bases fit TRBD1. CDR1 DFQATT and CDR2 SNEGSKA come from the germline V gene (reference sequence). The length of the CDR3 is 18 residues. Germline trimming cut 3 bases from V and 5 bases from J; bases unmatched to any gene: 20. The CDR3 nucleotides are TGCAGTGCTAGTGGCCTGGGGCAGGGGGCGCTGGGAATTACTGAAGCTTTCTTT. Translated: CSASGLGQGALGITEAFF.

The rearrangement uses TRBV15 and TRBJ2-3; 15 bases fit TRBD2. V lost 1 base to trimming and J lost 6 bases; unmatched junction nucleotides: 5. The CDR3 sequence is 17 residues long. Germline CDR1 reads LNHNV; CDR2 reads YYDKDF (reference sequence). The CDR3 loop reads CATSRAGLAGGADTQYF. CDR3 DNA: TGTGCCACCAGCAGAGCCGGACTAGCGGGAGGGGCGGATACGCAGTATTTT.